One sample yielded the 9 T cell receptor beta chains listed below, sequenced in a study of CD8 T cells in Susac syndrome (dated by TCRdb to the late 2010s). Library preparation employed the immunoSEQ multiplex PCR assay. RNA was extracted with the RNeasy kit and roughly 0.45 to 1 ug was reverse transcribed using random hexamers. TCRdb ran its own pipeline on the public reads, namely fastp trimming at Q25 and MiXCR clone calling, and kept in-frame beta chains. Rows are unified per CDR3 protein, each entry keeping the most common DNA and genes. This sample is represented by about 210,000 distinct CDR3 sequences; nearly 97% of them were singletons. The ten largest clones capture about 0.091% of the sample. The sequenced sample consisted of CD4+ T cells from PBMCs. The receptor set was obtained from a human donor with multiple sclerosis.

The chain recombines TRBV3-1 with TRBJ1-2; the D is unclear. There are 13 residues in the CDR3. The germline V and J ends were trimmed by 4 bases and 2 bases, with 8 bases remaining between them. Germline lookup yields CDR1 LGHDT and CDR2 YNNKEL (reference sequence). The CDR3 sequence: CASSRTVNYGYTF. The CDR3 nucleotides read TGTGCCAGCAGCCGAACGGTAAACTATGGCTACACCTTC.

This chain connects TRBV4-1 to TRBJ2-1, with 9 bases aligning to TRBD1. This CDR3 has 15 residues. The germline V gene has CDR1 MGHRA and CDR2 YSYEKL. The trim removed 3 bases at V and 2 bases at J, leaving 2 bases unmatched. CDR3: CASSQGQGAYNEQFF. CDR3 nucleotide sequence: TGCGCCAGCAGCCAGGGACAGGGAGCCTACAATGAGCAGTTCTTC.

The J gene is TRBJ2-5, the V gene TRBV19, with D tentatively TRBD1 or TRBD2 (5 bases each). Germline V gives CDR1 LNHDA, CDR2 SQIVND (reference sequence). V lost 3 bases to trimming and J lost 5 bases, with 16 bases between them. The CDR3 covers 15 residues. The CDR3 DNA sequence: TGTGCCAGTAGTATTCCGGGGCGCGGCGGTGAGACCCAGTACTTC. Protein: CASSIPGRGGETQYF. Together with reference TRBV19 and TRBJ2-5, the CDR3 gives the full variable domain: DGGITQSPKYLFRKEGQNVTLSCEQNLNHDAMYWYRQDPGQGLRLIYYSQIVNDFQKGDIAEGYSVSREKKESFPLTVTSAQKNPTAFYLCASSIPGRGGETQYFGPGTRLLVL.

CDR3 sequence reads: CASDHREGGYTF. DNA for the CDR3: TGTGCCTCGGACCATCGAGAGGGCGGCTACACCTTC. The J gene is TRBJ1-2, the V gene TRBV30; D is unresolved. V lost 7 bases to trimming and J lost 8 bases, with 17 bases between them. In germline, CDR1 is GTSNPN, CDR2 SVGIG (reference sequence). The CDR3 is 12 amino acids. The entire variable domain, with the rest obtained from reference TRBV30 and TRBJ1-2, is as follows: SQTIHQWPATLVQPVGSPLSLECTVEGTSNPNLYWYRQAAGRGLQLLFYSVGIGQISSEVPQNLSASRPQDRQFILSSKKLLLSDSGFYLCASDHREGGYTFGSGTRLTVV.

V is TRBV20-1 and J is TRBJ1-2, with 7 nucleotides matching TRBD1. V dropped 2 bases and J dropped 6; count of bases not matched to a gene: 9. CDR3 size: 14 residues. The germline V gene has CDR1 DFQATT and CDR2 SNEGSKA (reference sequence). Here the CDR3 reads CSARTGVLSDGYTF. CDR3 nucleotides: TGCAGTGCTAGAACAGGGGTTCTATCTGATGGCTACACCTTC.

The genes are TRBV29-1 and TRBJ2-3; possible D gene TRBD1, 6 bases. The CDR3 length is 15 residues. V was pared by 0 bases and J by 0 bases, with 10 bases between. Germline CDR1 and CDR2: SQVTM and ANQGSEA. Here the CDR3 reads CSVEDTGQSTDTQYF. The CDR3 region has the DNA TGCAGCGTTGAAGATACAGGGCAGAGCACAGATACGCAGTATTTT.

J is TRBJ2-7 and V is TRBV5-1, with 7 bases lining up with TRBD2. CDR1 is SGHRS, CDR2 YFSETQ, per germline. The CDR3 totals 14 residues. J lost 7 bases, V lost 5 bases, and 12 bases had no gene match. CDR3 protein: CASSAKGLVAEQYF. The CDR3 DNA is TGCGCCAGCAGTGCTAAAGGACTAGTTGCTGAGCAGTACTTC.

V and J are TRBV27 and TRBJ1-1; D gene ambiguous. The CDR3 runs 16 residues. V gave up 3 bases and J gave up 0 bases, with 14 bases separating them. The V gene's germline CDR1 is MNHEY and CDR2 SMNVEV (reference sequence). The CDR3 region is CASSFSASRLNTEAFF. CDR3 DNA: TGTGCCAGCAGTTTCTCGGCTAGCCGGTTGAACACTGAAGCTTTCTTT.

The chain is built from TRBV20-1 and TRBJ2-7; D is uncertain. The CDR3 covers 14 residues. V was cut by 5 bases and J by 4 bases, with 18 bases left in between. Germline V gives CDR1 DFQATT, CDR2 SNEGSKA (reference sequence). The CDR3 loop reads CSAPNSGRSYEQYF. The DNA for the CDR3 is TGCAGTGCTCCTAACTCGGGCAGAAGTTACGAGCAGTACTTC.